This entry features one T cell receptor (beta chain) sequence. Sequenced by immunoSEQ multiplex PCR; TCRdb stores in-frame clones only, minus some. The profile shows approximately 31,000 clones, over 85% of them singletons. The entry originates in a study of OX40 agonist ivuxolimab in advanced cancers. V was trimmed by 3 bases and J by 0 bases, leaving 12 bases between them. CDR1 is LNHDA, CDR2 SQIVND, per germline (reference sequence). The CDR3 contains 17 residues. The sample in question was CD4+ or CD8+ T cells sorted from blood, obtained in a trial of the OX40 agonist ivuxolimab. This clonotype originated in an adult with an advanced solid tumor such as melanoma, head and neck, liver or kidney cancer. This chain uses TRBV19 with TRBJ1-6; no clear D gene. CDR3 in DNA: TGTGCCAGTAGTATCCTCCCAGCTAGCTCCTATAATTCACCCCTCCACTTT. Translating it yields CASSILPASSYNSPLHF.